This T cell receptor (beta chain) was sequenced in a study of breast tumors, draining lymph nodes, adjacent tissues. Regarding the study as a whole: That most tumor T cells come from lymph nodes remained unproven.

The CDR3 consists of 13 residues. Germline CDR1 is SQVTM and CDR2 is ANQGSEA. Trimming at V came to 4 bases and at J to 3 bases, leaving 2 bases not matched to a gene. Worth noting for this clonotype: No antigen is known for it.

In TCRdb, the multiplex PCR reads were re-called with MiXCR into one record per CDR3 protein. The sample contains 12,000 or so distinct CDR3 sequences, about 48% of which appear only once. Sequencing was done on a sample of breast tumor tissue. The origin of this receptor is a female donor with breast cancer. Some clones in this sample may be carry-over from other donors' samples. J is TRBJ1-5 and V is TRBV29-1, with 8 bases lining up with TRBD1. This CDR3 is CSVGTGYNQPQHF. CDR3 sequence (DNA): TGCAGCGTTGGGACAGGGTACAATCAGCCCCAGCATTTT.